The 27 T cell receptor beta chains reported below all come from one sample, sequenced in a study of T cell responses to AZD1222 COVID-19 vaccine (dated by TCRdb to the early 2020s). This sample's time point label indicates: baseline before first vaccination. Receptor libraries were prepared by the immunoSEQ multiplex PCR assay. The immuneACCESS repertoire file appears here via TCRdb, limited to in-frame rearrangements. These files lack a portion of the clones; in checked studies, under half of the deficit traces to unresolved V genes, and the cause of the others is not known. Present in this sample are roughly 250,000 clones, 80% to 95% of which were seen just once. The leading ten clones occupy less than 0.6% of the sample. Source: peripheral blood, taken on day 0 of AZD1222 vaccination. These receptors came from an adult in good health.

The chain uses TRBV2 and TRBJ1-1; maybe TRBD1 (5 bases). Trimming took 6 bases from V and 5 from J, leaving 16 bases between them. Germline V gene sequence: CDR1 SNHLY, CDR2 FYNNEI. The CDR3 spans 14 residues. The CDR3 reads CASRDNSRVTEAFF. The DNA of the CDR3 is TGTGCCAGCAGGGACAATTCCCGGGTGACTGAAGCTTTCTTT.

This clone has a single count. This rearrangement joins TRBV7-9 to TRBJ2-7; TRBD1 aligns across 7 bases. The length of the CDR3 is 14 residues. The ends lost 4 bases at V and 2 bases at J; junction bases unmatched: 5. Germline V gives CDR1 SEHNR, CDR2 FQNEAQ (reference sequence). The DNA of the CDR3 is TGTGCCAGCAGCTCGGGACAGCGAACCTACGAGCAGTACTTC. Translation: CASSSGQRTYEQYF.

The chain links TRBV12-3 or TRBV12-4 to TRBJ1-4; D uncertain. The germline V and J ends were trimmed by 7 bases and 8 bases, with 8 bases remaining between them. The CDR3 has 11 amino acids. Here the CDR3 reads CASTAGEKLFF. The CDR3 region has the DNA TGTGCCAGCACCGCGGGGGAAAAACTGTTTTTT.

The chain employs TRBV4-1 and TRBJ1-4; D not certain. This CDR3 contains 18 residues. From germline, CDR1 is MGHRA and CDR2 YSYEKL. V was cut by 1 base and J by 0 bases, with 15 bases left in between. The CDR3 sequence is CASSQVALVSATNEKLFF. For the CDR3, the DNA is TGCGCCAGCAGCCAAGTGGCCCTCGTATCGGCAACTAATGAAAAACTGTTTTTT.

V is TRBV2 and J is TRBJ1-1; 9 bases are shared with TRBD1. CDR1 and CDR2 from the germline V gene are SNHLY and FYNNEI. CDR3 length: 14 residues. V dropped 4 bases and J dropped 6; count of bases not matched to a gene: 6. CDR3 residues: CASSGDRGTAEAFF. The CDR3, as DNA: TGTGCCAGCAGTGGAGACAGGGGGACAGCTGAAGCTTTCTTT.

V usage is TRBV24-1 and J usage is TRBJ2-7; D might be TRBD2 (5 bases). This CDR3 has 15 amino acids. From germline, CDR1 is KGHDR and CDR2 SFDVKD. The V end was cut by 4 bases, the J end by 0 bases, with 12 bases between. Here the CDR3 DNA reads TGTGCCACCAGTGACCTTGGACTCTCCTCCTACGAGCAGTACTTC. It codes for CATSDLGLSSYEQYF.

This chain connects TRBV7-2 to TRBJ2-5; D gene uncertain. CDR1 is SGHTA and CDR2 is FQGNSA in the germline V gene. The CDR3 consists of 13 residues. Trimming cost V 2 bases and J 4 bases, with 8 bases left between them. In nucleotides, the CDR3 is TGTGCCAGCAGCTTAAAGTGGGGAGAGACCCAGTACTTC. Amino acid sequence: CASSLKWGETQYF.

The chain employs TRBV7-2 and TRBJ2-1; 10 nucleotides align to TRBD1. The CDR3 spans 14 residues. V was pared by 4 bases and J by 10 bases, with 7 bases of the junction left unmatched. CDR1 is SGHTA, CDR2 FQGNSA, per germline. This CDR3 is CASSSRDRGDEQFF. The DNA of the CDR3 is TGTGCCAGCAGCTCCCGGGACAGGGGAGACGAGCAGTTCTTC.

The gene calls are TRBV7-9 and TRBJ1-1, with D perhaps TRBD1 (6 bases). In germline, CDR1 is SEHNR, CDR2 FQNEAQ (reference sequence). Trimming removed 3 bases from V and 1 base from J, with 12 bases in between. The CDR3 spans 15 residues. The CDR3 DNA is TGTGCCAGCAGCTTTTACAGGGATCGGAACACTGAAGCTTTCTTT. As protein: CASSFYRDRNTEAFF.

This chain links TRBV29-1 with TRBJ1-1; D might be TRBD1 (5 bases). Trimming left V 5 bases short and J 4 bases short, with 8 bases between. The CDR3 totals 11 residues. The V gene's germline CDR1 is SQVTM and CDR2 ANQGSEA. The CDR3 here is CSVFGTTEAFF. The DNA for the CDR3 is TGCAGCGTTTTCGGGACCACTGAAGCTTTCTTT.

This sequence joins TRBV2 and TRBJ2-3; possible D gene TRBD2, 5 bases. CDR3 size: 14 residues. V dropped 7 bases and J dropped 6 bases, with 17 bases sitting between them. Germline assignment: CDR1 SNHLY and CDR2 FYNNEI. Written as DNA, the CDR3 is TGTGCCAGCACTCCCGCGAGGGCTTCCGATACGCAGTATTTT. Amino acid sequence: CASTPARASDTQYF.

V usage is TRBV5-1 and J usage is TRBJ2-3, with TRBD1 matching 8 bases. Germline CDR1 and CDR2: SGHRS and YFSETQ. V shed 6 bases, J shed 3 bases, and the junction held 6 bases outside the gene matches. There are 14 residues in the CDR3. CDR3 protein: CASKPWTGTDTQYF. The CDR3 DNA reads TGCGCCAGCAAACCCTGGACAGGGACAGATACGCAGTATTTT.

The chain recombines TRBV7-9 with TRBJ2-7, with a tentative D call TRBD1 (6 bases). V lost 5 bases and J lost 0, with 14 bases in between. Germline-derived CDR1 and CDR2 are SEHNR and FQNEAQ (reference sequence). The CDR3 extends over 15 amino acids. The DNA of the CDR3 is TGTGCCAGCAGCACTACAGGGAAGGGCTCCTACGAGCAGTACTTC. Its translation: CASSTTGKGSYEQYF.

The chain joins TRBV5-1 to TRBJ1-2, with D hard to call. The CDR3 has 13 amino acids. Germline lookup yields CDR1 SGHRS and CDR2 YFSETQ. Deletions cut 0 bases from V and 5 bases from J, with 8 bases between. CDR3 coding DNA: TGCGCCAGCAGCTTGGAACACCAGTATGGCTACACCTTC. This codes for CASSLEHQYGYTF.

The CDR3: CASSSPGQPQHF. In DNA, the CDR3 is TGTGCCAGCAGCTCCCCGGGTCAGCCCCAGCATTTT. The chain combines TRBV7-8 with TRBJ1-5, with unresolved D. Germline V CDR1 and CDR2: SGHVS, FQNEAQ. The V gene lost 4 bases and the J gene lost 6 bases, with 7 bases spanning the gap. This CDR3 spans 12 amino acids.

The V and J genes are TRBV7-6 and TRBJ2-5; D gene unclear. Trimming cost V 2 bases and J 2 bases, with 12 bases left between them. The CDR3 consists of 15 residues. Germline V gives CDR1 SGHVS, CDR2 FNYEAQ. The CDR3 coding sequence is TGTGCCAGCAGCTTAAGAGGCCTGATACAAGAGACCCAGTACTTC. It yields the protein CASSLRGLIQETQYF.

The chain combines TRBV7-8 with TRBJ2-7; TRBD1 aligns across 8 bases. V shed 1 base and J 5 bases; nucleotides not matched to a gene: 13. The CDR3 extends over 17 amino acids. Germline lookup yields CDR1 SGHVS and CDR2 FQNEAQ. The CDR3 loop reads CASSLDRFRDRSDEQYF. The CDR3 DNA sequence: TGTGCCAGCAGCTTAGACAGATTCCGGGACAGGAGCGACGAGCAGTACTTC.

V is TRBV28 and J is TRBJ1-1; D ambiguous. The V gene lost 3 bases and the J gene lost 7 bases, with 9 bases spanning the gap. Germline values: CDR1 MDHEN, CDR2 SYDVKM. The CDR3 is 12 residues long. CDR3 region: CASSLVSSEAFF. DNA of the CDR3: TGTGCCAGCAGTTTGGTCTCGAGTGAAGCTTTCTTT.

The chain carries TRBV7-2 and TRBJ2-1, with 9 bases lining up with TRBD1. The CDR3 contains 15 residues. J was trimmed by 8 bases and V by 4 bases; bases with no gene match: 9. Germline V gives CDR1 SGHTA, CDR2 FQGNSA. CDR3 loop: CASSYPGTGPHEQFF. The CDR3, as DNA: TGTGCCAGCAGCTATCCCGGGACAGGGCCACATGAGCAGTTCTTC.

Here the CDR3 DNA reads TGTGCCAGCAGACTCAGGGGATCTGGGGCCAACGTCCTGACTTTC. Protein sequence: CASRLRGSGANVLTF. The chain employs TRBV2 and TRBJ2-6; weak D call: TRBD1 (6 bases). The CDR3 runs to 15 residues. CDR1 is SNHLY and CDR2 is FYNNEI in the germline V gene. Trimming stripped 6 bases from V and 1 base from J, with 10 bases between.

J is TRBJ2-2 and V is TRBV11-2; no clear D. Germline-derived CDR1 and CDR2 are SGHAT and FQNNGV. CDR3 size: 15 residues. The V and J ends lost 1 base and 4 bases respectively, with 10 bases between them. CDR3 residues: CASSLGMSLTGELFF. The CDR3 DNA follows: TGTGCCAGCAGCTTAGGGATGTCCCTCACCGGGGAGCTGTTTTTT.

The chain recombines TRBV6-6 with TRBJ2-1; tentative D call: TRBD2 (6 bases). With 7 bases removed from V and 6 bases from J, the gap between germline ends came to 10 bases. Per germline, CDR1 MNHNY and CDR2 SVGAGI (reference sequence). The CDR3 is 12 amino acids. The DNA for the CDR3 is TGTGCCAGCACGGTGGGGGGCAATGAGCAGTTCTTC. The encoded protein is CASTVGGNEQFF.

This rearrangement joins TRBV3-1 (or the pseudogene TRBV3-2) to TRBJ2-2; D is unclear. Germline CDR1 is LGHDT and CDR2 is YNNKEL (reference sequence). CDR3 length equals 15 residues. V was trimmed by 4 bases and J by 0 bases, leaving 9 bases between them. The CDR3 protein is CASSLLRSNTGELFF. DNA for the CDR3: TGTGCCAGCAGCCTCTTACGTTCGAACACCGGGGAGCTGTTTTTT.

This clone occurred a few times. The chain uses TRBV6-2 or TRBV6-3 and TRBJ2-1; TRBD2 matches at 7 bases. The CDR3 sequence is 17 residues long. CDR1 is MNHEY, CDR2 SVGEGT, per germline. V trimming: 5 bases; J trimming: 8 bases; junction bases outside the gene matches: 18. The DNA of the CDR3 is TGTGCCAGCAGTCCCCTGGAGTTGGGGAGGGAGAGGTATGAGCAGTTCTTC. It specifies CASSPLELGRERYEQFF.

This clone is a singleton in its sample. The chain joins TRBV3-1 (or the pseudogene TRBV3-2) to TRBJ2-3; D is undetermined. This CDR3 is 14 amino acids long. Germline V gives CDR1 LGHDT, CDR2 YNNKEL (reference sequence). Trimming cost V 0 bases and J 4 bases, with 8 bases left between them. The CDR3 loop reads CASSQDLLADTQYF. Here the CDR3 DNA reads TGTGCCAGCAGCCAAGATCTTTTGGCAGATACGCAGTATTTT.

This clone was seen a few times. The junction shows a germline mismatch at one end, possibly a read error. The CDR3 sequence is CASSKSGTGGYTF. DNA for the CDR3: TGTGCCAGCAGTAAATCCGGGACGGGGGGCTACACCTTC. The genes are TRBV19 and TRBJ1-2, with D possibly TRBD1 on 5 matching bases. CDR3 length equals 13 residues. CDR1 is LNHDA, CDR2 SQIVND, per germline (reference sequence).

The chain links TRBV3-1 (or the pseudogene TRBV3-2) to TRBJ2-7; D remains ambiguous. The CDR3 consists of 14 residues. Germline CDR1 reads LGHDT; CDR2 reads YNNKEL (reference sequence). V was shortened by 1 base and J by 7 bases, with 14 bases between the two germline ends. Here the CDR3 reads CASSQGWDGKEQYF. In nucleotides, the CDR3 is TGTGCCAGCAGCCAAGGGTGGGATGGCAAGGAGCAGTACTTC.